The clone carrying this TCR beta chain turned up a few times. Its cognate antigen is unknown. These data are taken from a study of T cells in localized non-small cell lung cancer. Study-wide results and limits: Uninvolved adjacent lung showed the highest T cell clonality, exceeding tumor. Prolonged overall survival went with higher T cell density in the blood. Adjacent lung was found to contain a median roughly 50 of the top 100 tumor clones.

This CDR3 comprises 14 residues. Germline CDR1 is SGHNT and CDR2 is YENEEA. The V end lost 2 bases, the J end lost 4 bases, and 8 bases lay between the germline ends. This table comes from immunoSEQ multiplex PCR, and its TCRdb copy is limited to in-frame clones, with some not included. The top ten hold less than 30% of the sample, which has more than 2,000 clones, 22% seen once. The chain combines TRBV11-3 with TRBJ1-4; a weak D match, TRBD1 (5 bases). This material consisted of lung tumor tissue, taken before any cancer treatment. The receptor was isolated from a woman aged 40-70 years with stage I lung adenocarcinoma. CDR3 in DNA: TGTGCCAGCAGCTTATCGGGGCTTAATGAAAAACTGTTTTTT. Translated, it gives CASSLSGLNEKLFF.